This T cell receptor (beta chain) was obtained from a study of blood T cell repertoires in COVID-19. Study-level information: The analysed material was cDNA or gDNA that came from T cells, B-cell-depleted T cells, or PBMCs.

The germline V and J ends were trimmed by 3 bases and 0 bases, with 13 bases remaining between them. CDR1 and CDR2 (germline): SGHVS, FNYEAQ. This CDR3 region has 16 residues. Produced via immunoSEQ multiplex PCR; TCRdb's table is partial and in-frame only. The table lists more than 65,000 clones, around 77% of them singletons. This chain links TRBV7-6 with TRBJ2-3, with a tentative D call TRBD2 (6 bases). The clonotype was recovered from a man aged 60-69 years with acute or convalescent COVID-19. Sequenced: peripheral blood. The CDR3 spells CASSLGLISSTDTQYF. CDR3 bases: TGTGCCAGCAGCTTGGGACTGATCTCTAGCACAGATACGCAGTATTTT.